The 26 T cell receptor beta chains below come from one sample, sequenced in a study of graft-versus-host responses after intestinal transplantation. The assay was immunoSEQ multiplex PCR, and TCRdb's table has in-frame clones only and misses some. This table holds roughly 28,000 clones, 70% to 90% found once. The specimen comprised PBMCs, sampled about 460 days after intestinal transplantation. Every receptor here comes from a human patient who received an intestinal transplant, so some T cells may come from the graft donor.

The CDR3 nucleotides are TGTGCCAGCAGCGGACTTACAGGTGAAGCTTTCTTT. Amino acid sequence: CASSGLTGEAFF. The chain combines TRBV9 with TRBJ1-1; D may be TRBD1 (5 bases). CDR3 size: 12 residues. V lost 3 bases and J 7 bases, leaving 10 bases between the germline ends. The germline gives CDR1 SGDLS, CDR2 YYNGEE.

The V call is TRBV2, the J call TRBJ2-7; 8 bases agree with TRBD2. The V segment lost 5 bases and the J segment 9 bases; nucleotides outside the gene matches: 15. The CDR3 is made up of 15 amino acids. Germline CDR1 and CDR2: SNHLY and FYNNEI. CDR3 in amino acids: CASSTVAGSDVGQYF. The CDR3 DNA sequence: TGTGCCAGCAGTACGGTAGCGGGATCGGACGTCGGGCAGTACTTC.

V gene TRBV7-9 combines with J gene TRBJ2-7; TRBD1 might be the D (5 bases). This CDR3 region has 14 residues. The germline V gene encodes CDR1 SEHNR and CDR2 FQNEAQ (reference sequence). Trimming took off 4 bases at V and 0 bases at J, with 10 bases between the two ends. The CDR3 DNA is TGTGCCAGCAGCTCAACAGGTACCTCCTACGAGCAGTACTTC. Its protein is CASSSTGTSYEQYF. Drawing the rest from reference TRBV7-9 and TRBJ2-7, the complete variable domain is DTGVSQNPRHKITKRGQNVTFRCDPISEHNRLYWYRQTLGQGPEFLTYFQNEAQLEKSRLLSDRFSAERPKGSFSTLEIQRTEQGDSAMYLCASSSTGTSYEQYFGPGTRLTVT.

The chain uses TRBV6-6 and TRBJ2-7; TRBD2 might be the D (6 bases). CDR1 is MNHNY and CDR2 is SVGAGI in the germline V gene (reference sequence). V lost 5 bases to trimming and J lost 0 bases, with 14 bases between them. CDR3 length equals 15 residues. CDR3 bases: TGTGCCAGCAGTGGGGGAGGTTCGAGCTCCTACGAGCAGTACTTC. As protein: CASSGGGSSSYEQYF.

The gene calls are TRBV29-1 and TRBJ2-1; 7 nucleotides agree with TRBD1. V gave up 1 base and J gave up 0 bases; unmatched junction bases: 12. The CDR3 loop spans 18 amino acids. CDR1 is SQVTM and CDR2 is ANQGSEA in the germline V gene. The CDR3 nucleotides are TGCAGCGTTGAAGGGGATGTCGTGACAGGGAGCTCCTACAATGAGCAGTTCTTC. Residues: CSVEGDVVTGSSYNEQFF.

This clone occurred once. V and J are TRBV6-5 and TRBJ2-7; 8 bases map to TRBD2. With V trimmed by 4 bases and J by 2 bases, 4 bases remained unmatched. CDR1 is MNHEY and CDR2 is SVGAGI in the germline V gene. The CDR3 loop spans 14 amino acids. CDR3 amino acids: CASSSGTSAYEQYF. The DNA for the CDR3 is TGTGCCAGCAGTTCCGGGACTAGTGCCTACGAGCAGTACTTC.

The rearrangement uses TRBV9 and TRBJ1-4; weak D call: TRBD1 (5 bases). Germline loops: CDR1 SGDLS, CDR2 YYNGEE. Trimming stripped 3 bases from V and 7 bases from J, with 19 bases between. The CDR3 spans 16 residues. The CDR3 spells CASSEGQRQGGEKLFF. For the CDR3, the DNA is TGTGCCAGCAGCGAAGGGCAGAGGCAGGGTGGTGAAAAACTGTTTTTT.

V and J are TRBV1 and TRBJ2-6; TRBD1 was called by the table and not checked on the DNA. TRBV1 is an annotated pseudogene. This CDR3 region has 18 residues. CDR3 amino acids: CTSRSPRLCTSRANVLTF. CDR3 DNA: TGCACCAGCAGGTCGCCTCGTTTGTGCACAAGTCGGGCCAACGTCCTGACTTTC.

The rearrangement joins TRBV7-2 to TRBJ2-5; D not certain. The length of the CDR3 is 13 residues. Germline V CDR1 and CDR2: SGHTA, FQGNSA. V lost 1 base, J lost 3 bases, and 6 bases lay in between. Written as DNA, the CDR3 is TGTGCCAGCAGCTTAGTAGAGGAAGAGACCCAGTACTTC. As protein: CASSLVEEETQYF.

V gene TRBV5-1 combines with J gene TRBJ2-5; TRBD2 might be the D (6 bases). Germline V gives CDR1 SGHRS, CDR2 YFSETQ. V lost 5 bases, J lost 4 bases, and 15 bases lay in between. The CDR3 is 14 residues long. CDR3 amino acids: CASRAPGRGETQYF. The CDR3 nucleotides read TGCGCCAGCAGGGCCCCCGGGCGGGGAGAGACCCAGTACTTC.

The chain recombines TRBV11-2 with TRBJ1-1; 8 bases align to TRBD1. From germline, CDR1 is SGHAT and CDR2 FQNNGV. Germline trimming cut 2 bases from V and 6 bases from J; bases unmatched to any gene: 8. The CDR3 covers 15 residues. The CDR3 reads CASSLLQGAISEAFF. The CDR3 DNA reads as TGTGCCAGCAGCTTATTGCAGGGGGCGATATCTGAAGCTTTCTTT.

V is TRBV9 and J is TRBJ1-6; 7 bases align to TRBD1. Germline CDR1 SGDLS, CDR2 YYNGEE. The junction had 9 bases not matched to a gene; V was cut back by 3 bases and J by 0 bases. The CDR3 extends over 18 amino acids. CDR3 bases: TGTGCCAGCAGCGGAACAGGGGTGGGGGGCTCCTATAATTCACCCCTCCACTTT. Translation gives CASSGTGVGGSYNSPLHF.

The table lists this clone with a few counts. The rearrangement joins TRBV28 to TRBJ1-6; D possibly corresponds to TRBD1 (5 bases). The V end was cut by 3 bases, the J end by 5 bases, with 11 bases between. Germline CDR1 is MDHEN and CDR2 is SYDVKM. The CDR3 has 15 residues. CDR3 DNA: TGTGCCAGCAGTTTGACGGGGACCAATAATTCACCCCTCCACTTT. Translating it yields CASSLTGTNNSPLHF. Complete variable domain (other parts from reference TRBV28 and TRBJ1-6): DVKVTQSSRYLVKRTGEKVFLECVQDMDHENMFWYRQDPGLGLRLIYFSYDVKMKEKGDIPEGYSVSREKKERFSLILESASTNQTSMYLCASSLTGTNNSPLHFGNGTRLTVT.

This clone was detected once. The chain carries TRBV5-1 and TRBJ2-6, with 11 positions matching TRBD1. Germline CDR1 is SGHRS and CDR2 is YFSETQ. V shed 3 bases and J 2 bases; nucleotides not matched to a gene: 10. This CDR3 is 19 amino acids long. The CDR3 DNA reads as TGCGCCAGCAGCTGGAGACCGGGACAGGGGGTAGCTGGGGCCAACGTCCTGACTTTC. It translates to CASSWRPGQGVAGANVLTF. Full variable domain (outside the CDR3, taken from reference TRBV5-1 and TRBJ2-6): KAGVTQTPRYLIKTRGQQVTLSCSPISGHRSVSWYQQTPGQGLQFLFEYFSETQRNKGNFPGRFSGRQFSNSRSEMNVSTLELGDSALYLCASSWRPGQGVAGANVLTFGAGSRLTVL.

The rearrangement links TRBV7-6 to TRBJ2-5; no clear D gene. The ends were cut back, 5 bases at V and 4 bases at J, with 20 bases in the middle. This CDR3 is 16 amino acids long. The germline CDR1 and CDR2 sequences are SGHVS and FNYEAQ. CDR3 coding DNA: TGTGCCAGCAGCGCCATGGGTGGGTTATTGCGAGAGACCCAGTACTTC. This codes for CASSAMGGLLRETQYF.

The chain links TRBV29-1 to TRBJ2-5; 9 nucleotides align to TRBD1. The CDR3 extends over 15 amino acids. V was clipped by 6 bases and J by 4 bases; unmatched bases: 12. Germline CDR1 SQVTM, CDR2 ANQGSEA. CDR3 bases: TGCAGCGTCCGACGAGGGACAGGGCGAGGAGAGACCCAGTACTTC. Encoded protein: CSVRRGTGRGETQYF.

The chain combines TRBV5-1 with TRBJ2-1, with 7 nucleotides matching TRBD1. Germline V gene data show CDR1 as SGHRS and CDR2 as YFSETQ. V shed 2 bases and J 4 bases; nucleotides not matched to a gene: 3. This CDR3 has 14 residues. The CDR3 protein is CASSLGTAYNEQFF. In DNA, the CDR3 is TGCGCCAGCAGCTTAGGGACAGCTTACAATGAGCAGTTCTTC. Full variable domain (missing parts from reference TRBV5-1 and TRBJ2-1): KAGVTQTPRYLIKTRGQQVTLSCSPISGHRSVSWYQQTPGQGLQFLFEYFSETQRNKGNFPGRFSGRQFSNSRSEMNVSTLELGDSALYLCASSLGTAYNEQFFGPGTRLTVL.

The V call is TRBV14, the J call TRBJ2-7; D unclear. CDR3 length: 13 amino acids. Looked up from germline, CDR1 is SGHDN and CDR2 is FVKESK. Trimming pared 4 bases from V and 3 bases from J, leaving 10 bases between. The CDR3 region has the DNA TGTGCCAGCAGCCCCGGGCCGTTCTACGAGCAGTACTTC. It yields the protein CASSPGPFYEQYF.

V is TRBV27 and J is TRBJ2-7; D is uncertain. Germline values: CDR1 MNHEY, CDR2 SMNVEV (reference sequence). The CDR3 totals 15 residues. Trimming removed 0 bases from V and 3 bases from J, with 12 bases in between. The CDR3 sequence: CASSLSVAAYYEQYF. DNA of the CDR3: TGTGCCAGCAGTTTATCGGTGGCCGCTTACTACGAGCAGTACTTC.

V gene TRBV2 combines with J gene TRBJ1-3; tentative D call: TRBD1 (5 bases). The V gene lost 7 bases and the J gene lost 0 bases, with 13 bases spanning the gap. In germline, CDR1 is SNHLY, CDR2 FYNNEI. The CDR3 spans 15 residues. CDR3 bases: TGTGCCAGCATGGGACTTAGAACCTCTGGAAACACCATATATTTT. Translating it yields CASMGLRTSGNTIYF.

This clone appeared a few times. The chain couples TRBV11-3 to TRBJ1-5; D call uncertain. V lost 0 bases and J lost 0, with 6 bases in between. Germline CDR1 is SGHNT and CDR2 is YENEEA. The CDR3 extends over 15 amino acids. The CDR3 sequence is CASSLDGSSNQPQHF. CDR3 nucleotide sequence: TGTGCCAGCAGCTTAGACGGGAGTAGCAATCAGCCCCAGCATTTT.

This sequence joins TRBV2 and TRBJ1-1; D may be TRBD1 (6 bases). The CDR3 is made up of 15 amino acids. CDR1 and CDR2 (germline): SNHLY, FYNNEI. V dropped 6 bases and J dropped 1 base, with 15 bases sitting between them. The CDR3 loop reads CASSALGQSNTEAFF. The CDR3, as DNA: TGTGCCAGCAGCGCTTTAGGACAGTCGAACACTGAAGCTTTCTTT.

This clone was seen only once. CDR3 residues: CASSVGQGGSGANVLTF. For the CDR3, the DNA is TGCGCCAGCAGCGTTGGACAGGGGGGCTCTGGGGCCAACGTCCTGACTTTC. The rearrangement uses TRBV5-1 and TRBJ2-6, with 10 positions matching TRBD1. CDR1 and CDR2 from the germline V gene are SGHRS and YFSETQ. The CDR3 runs 17 residues. With 4 bases clipped from V and 0 bases from J, the junction kept 4 bases outside the gene matches.

V usage is TRBV7-9 and J usage is TRBJ1-1; D call uncertain. Between the trimmed V and J ends, which lost 3 bases and 4 bases, there was a span of 9 bases. The CDR3 spans 13 residues. Germline lookup yields CDR1 SEHNR and CDR2 FQNEAQ (reference sequence). The chain's CDR3 is CASSFESGTEAFF. The CDR3 DNA reads TGTGCCAGCAGCTTTGAAAGTGGCACTGAAGCTTTCTTT.

The chain uses TRBV6-6 and TRBJ2-7; 9 positions agree with TRBD2. The germline CDR1 and CDR2 sequences are MNHNY and SVGAGI (reference sequence). Losses at the gene ends were 7 bases for V and 1 base for J; bases not matched to a gene: 2. The CDR3 is made up of 13 amino acids. The DNA of the CDR3 is TGTGCCAGCATGGGACTAGCTTCCTACGAGCAGTACTTC. Protein: CASMGLASYEQYF.

The genes are TRBV30 and TRBJ2-2, with D unresolved. The CDR3 has 15 residues. Trimming left V 0 bases short and J 4 bases short, with 12 bases between. Germline V lookup: CDR1 GTSNPN, CDR2 SVGIG (reference sequence). In nucleotides, the CDR3 is TGTGCCTGGAGTGTGAGCAGGTTAGGCACCGGGGAGCTGTTTTTT. Its protein product is CAWSVSRLGTGELFF. Full variable domain (missing parts from reference TRBV30 and TRBJ2-2): SQTIHQWPATLVQPVGSPLSLECTVEGTSNPNLYWYRQAAGRGLQLLFYSVGIGQISSEVPQNLSASRPQDRQFILSSKKLLLSDSGFYLCAWSVSRLGTGELFFGEGSRLTVL.